A selection of T cell receptor beta chains follows, all from one sample in a study of blood T cell repertoires in COVID-19. Clones were sequenced by immunoSEQ multiplex PCR, and TCRdb holds only the in-frame ones, with some missing. This sample has tens of thousands of clones; less than 85% occur once, and the top ten carry roughly 2%. The material sequenced was peripheral blood. The origin of the receptors is a man at least 80 years old with active or convalescent COVID-19. Each CDR3 is given with its conserved first and last residue. Each record gives: D gene, V gene, CDR3 length, CDR3 protein. A D gene is named only where the DNA matches it firmly.

>.|TRBV9|16
CASSVSDRGSGNTIYF
>TRBD2|TRBV29-1|13
CSVDGRGGGEQFF
>TRBD2|TRBV5-1|17
CASSSTRSGRGIDEQFF
>.|TRBV6-6|15
CASSYPSNRGTEAFF
>TRBD1|TRBV7-2|19
CASSLAIWQGAPGANVLTF
>TRBD2|TRBV20-1|14
CSASSGGFTDTQYF
>.|TRBV29-1|11
CSVDRAGEQYF
>TRBD1|TRBV5-5|14
CASRADRAGTEAFF
>TRBD1|TRBV6-5|16
CASSYGTGTGLETQYF
>.|TRBV7-9|14
CASSLAHGTDTQYF
>TRBD1|TRBV12-3/TRBV12-4|13
CASREQGASEAFF
>.|TRBV4-1|17
CASSQDWSGTPGDEQFF
>TRBD2|TRBV7-9|14
CASSVGTRGYEQYF
>TRBD1|TRBV11-2|14
CASSRGTGGYEQYF
>.|TRBV5-1|16
CASSLGEWGLSYEQYF
>TRBD2|TRBV7-9|15
CASSLTSGNTDTQYF
>.|TRBV10-3|13
CAISLSSGETQYF
>TRBD2|TRBV20-1|11
CVGGLDETQYF
>.|TRBV28|15
CASRLDQGVTGELFF
>.|TRBV2|12
CASRTGGNTIYF
>.|TRBV5-1|15
CASRPNAQGNYGYTF
>.|TRBV7-9|12
CASSLVAGEQYF
>TRBD2|TRBV27|18
CASMRYRGVAGGTGELFF
>TRBD2|TRBV28|17
CASSSILAGDSSYEQYF
>TRBD2|TRBV7-9|16
CASSFQSSGSPGELFF
>TRBD2|TRBV4-1|15
CASSQDGGAGDTQYF
>.|TRBV24-1|16
CATSDSSLERNTEAFF
>.|TRBV28|16
CASSHQGGRRNNEQFF
>TRBD2|TRBV29-1|18
CRVAGAVAGGAGGETQYF
>TRBD2|TRBV19|15
CASRRPGTRSGELFF
>.|TRBV5-4|13
CASSAQGPYGYTF
>.|TRBV5-4|12
CASSLRSYEQYF
>.|TRBV6-5|13
CASSYSNNYEQYF
>TRBD2|TRBV11-2|17
CASSLVGHVAGTGEQFF
>TRBD2|TRBV19|14
CASSGAGGGYEQYF
>TRBD1|TRBV4-2|14
CASSLRDRENIQYF
>TRBD1|TRBV7-2|14
CASSPQGISYEQYF
>.|TRBV18|13
CASSPRQKETQYF
>TRBD2|TRBV7-3|15
CASSPRGGNTGELFF
>TRBD1|TRBV27|19
CASSLLSSPSTGGKSPLHF
>TRBD1|TRBV5-1|14
CASSSGGPTDTQYF
>.|TRBV29-1|14
CSVVGTRPVGTQYF
>TRBD2|TRBV24-1|15
CATSGLAGAYNEQFF
>TRBD2|TRBV19|14
CASRHAAAGNEQFF
>.|TRBV10-3|11
CAIKRGTTQYF
>.|TRBV13|16
CASSPRGQSDTDTQYF